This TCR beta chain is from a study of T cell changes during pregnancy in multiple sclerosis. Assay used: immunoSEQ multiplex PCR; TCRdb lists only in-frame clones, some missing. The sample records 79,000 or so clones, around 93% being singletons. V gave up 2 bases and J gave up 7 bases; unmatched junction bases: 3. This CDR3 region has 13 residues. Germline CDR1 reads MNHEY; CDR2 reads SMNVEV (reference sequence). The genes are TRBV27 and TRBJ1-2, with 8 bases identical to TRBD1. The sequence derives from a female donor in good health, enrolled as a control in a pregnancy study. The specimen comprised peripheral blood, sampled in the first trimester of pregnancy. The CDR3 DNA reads TGTGCCAGCAGTTTAAGGGACAGGACTGGCTACACCTTC. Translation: CASSLRDRTGYTF.